These 25 T cell receptor beta chains were sequenced from one sample in a study of beta chain features in type 1 diabetes. Reverse transcribing all isolated RNA meant expressed TCRB transcripts were sequenced. TCRdb keeps only in-frame clones here, not all; method: immunoSEQ multiplex PCR. The sample shows around 430,000 clones, about 30% of them seen only once. Material: naive CD4+ T cells from blood. The receptors were sampled from a man aged 18 to 30 in good health.

This clone has just a few counts. V is TRBV28 and J is TRBJ2-5, with 7 bases fitting TRBD1. The CDR3 consists of 15 residues. Germline V gene lookup returns CDR1 MDHEN and CDR2 SYDVKM. Germline trimming cut 4 bases from V and 1 base from J; bases unmatched to any gene: 6. CDR3 coding DNA: TGTGCCAGCAGTTCACCCAACAGGGGCCAAGAGACCCAGTACTTC. It translates to CASSSPNRGQETQYF.

This sequence joins TRBV10-3 and TRBJ2-1; the D gene is possibly TRBD1 (5 bases). Germline V gene sequence: CDR1 ENHRY, CDR2 SYGVKD. The ends were cut back, 6 bases at V and 6 bases at J, with 12 bases in the middle. CDR3 length: 13 amino acids. In DNA form, the CDR3 reads TGTGCCATCAGGGAAACAGGTCTCAATGAGCAGTTCTTC. This encodes CAIRETGLNEQFF.

The chain joins TRBV7-2 to TRBJ2-6; 9 bases match TRBD1. Germline loops: CDR1 SGHTA, CDR2 FQGNSA. V lost 5 bases, J lost 0 bases, and 2 bases stayed unmatched. The CDR3 contains 16 residues. CDR3 loop: CASSRQGGSGANVLTF. CDR3 sequence (DNA): TGTGCCAGCAGCCGACAGGGGGGCTCTGGGGCCAACGTCCTGACTTTC.

This clone was detected only a few times. This sequence joins TRBV11-2 and TRBJ2-1; D is unresolved. Trimming took 8 bases from V and 0 from J, leaving 11 bases between them. The germline V gene encodes CDR1 SGHAT and CDR2 FQNNGV. The CDR3 length is 14 residues. The CDR3 DNA sequence: TGTGCCAGCCTTGACTGGCGCTCCTACAATGAGCAGTTCTTC. It yields the protein CASLDWRSYNEQFF.

This clone was detected only a few times. The rearrangement uses TRBV2 and TRBJ1-2; the D gene is possibly TRBD1 (6 bases). V gave up 2 bases and J gave up 4 bases, with 14 bases separating them. Germline-derived CDR1 and CDR2 are SNHLY and FYNNEI. This CDR3 has 15 amino acids. This CDR3 reads CASSESSSGAYGYTF. CDR3 DNA: TGTGCCAGCAGTGAAAGTTCGTCAGGGGCCTATGGCTACACCTTC.

This clone was seen a handful of times. The gene calls are TRBV29-1 and TRBJ2-3; D is perhaps TRBD1 or TRBD2 (5 bases each). This CDR3 is built from 12 residues. V was pared by 7 bases and J by 8 bases, with 16 bases between. The V gene's germline CDR1 is SQVTM and CDR2 ANQGSEA. CDR3 DNA sequence: TGCAGCGGGGACGGAGTGGATGGTACGCAGTATTTT. Amino acid sequence: CSGDGVDGTQYF.

This chain links TRBV7-8 with TRBJ2-1; 10 nucleotides agree with TRBD2. The length of the CDR3 is 15 residues. Looked up from germline, CDR1 is SGHVS and CDR2 is FQNEAQ. Losses at the gene ends were 5 bases for V and 7 bases for J; bases not matched to a gene: 8. Here the CDR3 DNA reads TGTGCCAGCAGCCGGAGCGGGAGGGTTCTTAATGAGCAGTTCTTC. Translating gives CASSRSGRVLNEQFF.

This clone was seen once. This chain connects TRBV18 to TRBJ2-3, with unresolved D. V was pared by 2 bases and J by 3 bases, with 12 bases between. The CDR3 runs to 15 residues. Germline V gene lookup returns CDR1 KGHSH and CDR2 LQKENI. Here the CDR3 reads CASSPRAPETDTQYF. CDR3 nucleotides: TGTGCCAGCTCACCAAGAGCTCCAGAAACAGATACGCAGTATTTT.

In its sample, this clone was seen a few times. This chain uses TRBV7-2 with TRBJ2-7, with D uncertain. Germline CDR1 is SGHTA and CDR2 is FQGNSA. CDR3 length: 12 amino acids. V was pared by 2 bases and J by 6 bases, with 8 bases between. The CDR3 DNA sequence: TGTGCCAGCAGCTTATTCGTGGGCGAGCAGTACTTC. The encoded protein is CASSLFVGEQYF.

The V gene is TRBV2, the J gene TRBJ2-7, with TRBD2 matching 9 bases. The CDR3 totals 14 residues. Germline V gene lookup returns CDR1 SNHLY and CDR2 FYNNEI. V lost 6 bases, J lost 1 base, and 4 bases stayed unmatched. CDR3 residues: CASSLTSGSYEQYF. The CDR3 nucleotides are TGTGCCAGCAGCCTGACTAGCGGTTCCTACGAGCAGTACTTC.

This clone was counted between two and nine times. This rearrangement joins TRBV25-1 to TRBJ2-2; D possibly corresponds to TRBD1 (5 bases). V gave up 3 bases and J gave up 4 bases, with 21 bases separating them. The CDR3 is 18 amino acids. Germline CDR1 and CDR2: MGHDK and SYGVNS. As DNA, the CDR3 is TGTGCCAGCAGTGAGAAAGGGTCGTGGCAGGGTTTCACCGGGGAGCTGTTTTTT. The encoded protein is CASSEKGSWQGFTGELFF.

The chain combines TRBV4-3 with TRBJ2-3; D is unresolved. This CDR3 spans 15 amino acids. Germline CDR1 LGHNA, CDR2 YSLEER. V gave up 1 base and J gave up 2 bases, with 10 bases separating them. CDR3 sequence reads: CASSQGRVSTDTQYF. Written as DNA, the CDR3 is TGCGCCAGCAGCCAAGGCCGAGTTTCCACAGATACGCAGTATTTT.

This clone was counted between two and nine times. This sequence joins TRBV30 and TRBJ2-7; 14 nucleotides align to TRBD2. This CDR3 region has 14 residues. The germline V gene encodes CDR1 GTSNPN and CDR2 SVGIG (reference sequence). V lost 5 bases to trimming and J lost 4 bases; unmatched junction nucleotides: 4. The CDR3 loop is CAWERTSGRYEQYF. The CDR3 DNA follows: TGTGCCTGGGAGAGGACTAGCGGGAGGTACGAGCAGTACTTC.

The V gene is TRBV25-1, the J gene TRBJ2-3; unclear D gene. The germline gives CDR1 MGHDK, CDR2 SYGVNS. V lost 4 bases, J lost 1 base, and 15 bases lay in between. The CDR3 runs 16 residues. The CDR3 nucleotides read TGTGCCAGCAGTGGGGCGGCCCCCGGCGGCACAGATACGCAGTATTTT. Encoded protein: CASSGAAPGGTDTQYF. Together with reference TRBV25-1 and TRBJ2-3, the CDR3 gives the full variable domain: EADIYQTPRYLVIGTGKKITLECSQTMGHDKMYWYQQDPGMELHLIHYSYGVNSTEKGDLSSESTVSRIRTEHFPLTLESARPSHTSQYLCASSGAAPGGTDTQYFGPGTRLTVL.

This sequence joins TRBV5-6 and TRBJ1-5, with TRBD1 as a possible D gene (5 bases). V lost 2 bases, J lost 7 bases, and 10 bases lay in between. Per germline, CDR1 SGHDT and CDR2 YYEEEE. CDR3 length: 13 amino acids. The CDR3 spells CASSLKGIQPQHF. CDR3 bases: TGTGCCAGCAGCTTAAAGGGGATACAGCCCCAGCATTTT. The whole variable domain, filled in from reference TRBV5-6 and TRBJ1-5, reads DAGVTQSPTHLIKTRGQQVTLRCSPKSGHDTVSWYQQALGQGPQFIFQYYEEEERQRGNFPDRFSGHQFPNYSSELNVNALLLGDSALYLCASSLKGIQPQHFGDGTRLSIL.

This chain uses TRBV19 with TRBJ1-5, with D hard to call. V was pared by 9 bases and J by 0 bases, with 12 bases between. Germline lookup yields CDR1 LNHDA and CDR2 SQIVND (reference sequence). This CDR3 comprises 14 residues. The CDR3 region is CASAERDSNQPQHF. In DNA, the CDR3 is TGTGCCAGCGCCGAGAGGGATAGCAATCAGCCCCAGCATTTT.

This clone was counted a few times. The gene calls are TRBV4-1 and TRBJ1-4, with D hard to call. This CDR3 region has 15 residues. CDR1 MGHRA and CDR2 YSYEKL come from the germline V gene. The V and J ends lost 3 bases and 5 bases respectively, with 13 bases between them. The CDR3 DNA follows: TGCGCCAGCAGCCACCCCGGACCGCGGAATGAAAAACTGTTTTTT. Residues: CASSHPGPRNEKLFF.

The chain employs TRBV7-2 and TRBJ1-2; TRBD1 aligns across 10 bases. The J segment lost 6 bases and the V segment lost 5 bases, leaving 6 bases of the junction unmatched. The germline CDR1 and CDR2 sequences are SGHTA and FQGNSA. This CDR3 is built from 14 residues. The CDR3 sequence is CASSRLGQGNGYTF. CDR3 DNA sequence: TGTGCCAGCAGCAGACTGGGACAGGGGAATGGCTACACCTTC.

The CDR3 region is CASSGEREQSGANVLTF. The CDR3 nucleotides read TGCGCCAGCAGCGGGGAGCGGGAGCAGTCTGGGGCCAACGTCCTGACTTTC. V is TRBV5-1 and J is TRBJ2-6; 8 nucleotides match TRBD2. V lost 4 bases to trimming and J lost 1 base; unmatched junction nucleotides: 7. CDR1 and CDR2 from the germline V gene are SGHRS and YFSETQ. The length of the CDR3 is 17 residues.

V usage is TRBV6-5 and J usage is TRBJ2-3; D not certain. Trimming took 5 bases from V and 1 from J, leaving 13 bases between them. This CDR3 has 15 residues. CDR1 is MNHEY and CDR2 is SVGAGI in the germline V gene. CDR3 region: CASSTGESGTDTQYF. The CDR3 coding sequence is TGTGCCAGCAGTACCGGAGAGAGCGGCACAGATACGCAGTATTTT.

The J gene is TRBJ2-2, the V gene TRBV7-9; TRBD1 is a possible D gene (6 bases). V gave up 1 base and J gave up 0 bases, with 9 bases separating them. The germline V gene has CDR1 SEHNR and CDR2 FQNEAQ (reference sequence). The CDR3 consists of 16 residues. The CDR3 loop reads CASSLGSGANTGELFF. The DNA of the CDR3 is TGTGCCAGCAGCTTAGGCTCAGGGGCGAACACCGGGGAGCTGTTTTTT.

This clone was recorded a few times. The V call is TRBV30, the J call TRBJ2-2; perhaps TRBD2 as D (6 bases). Germline values: CDR1 GTSNPN, CDR2 SVGIG (reference sequence). This CDR3 is built from 14 residues. This CDR3 is CAFGGEANTGELFF. The DNA of the CDR3 is TGTGCTTTTGGAGGGGAGGCAAACACCGGGGAGCTGTTTTTT.

The chain employs TRBV2 and TRBJ2-3; 8 bases align to TRBD1. Germline CDR1 reads SNHLY; CDR2 reads FYNNEI. The V segment lost 11 bases and the J segment 6 bases; nucleotides outside the gene matches: 16. This CDR3 is 15 amino acids long. The CDR3 bases are TGTGCCGGTGGACGGGTTGGCAGGGGGCACGATACGCAGTATTTT. Translating it yields CAGGRVGRGHDTQYF.

This clone came up a few times. The genes are TRBV7-9 and TRBJ2-1; D gene ambiguous. V lost 5 bases to trimming and J lost 10 bases, with 12 bases between them. CDR3 size: 12 residues. Germline CDR1 reads SEHNR; CDR2 reads FQNEAQ (reference sequence). This chain's CDR3 is CASSPIRTEQFF. CDR3 in DNA: TGTGCCAGCAGCCCGATCCGCACAGAGCAGTTCTTC. The complete variable domain, with remaining parts taken from reference TRBV7-9 and TRBJ2-1, reads DTGVSQNPRHKITKRGQNVTFRCDPISEHNRLYWYRQTLGQGPEFLTYFQNEAQLEKSRLLSDRFSAERPKGSFSTLEIQRTEQGDSAMYLCASSPIRTEQFFGPGTRLTVL.

This chain connects TRBV9 to TRBJ1-5; no reliable D call. Germline CDR1 SGDLS, CDR2 YYNGEE. The ends were cut back, 0 bases at V and 3 bases at J, with 10 bases in the middle. The CDR3 length is 15 residues. The CDR3 bases are TGTGCCAGCAGCGTAGGTGGAGGGCCCAATCAGCCCCAGCATTTT. Protein product: CASSVGGGPNQPQHF.